The present T cell receptor (beta chain) was sequenced within a study of a mutant IDH1 vaccine in newly diagnosed glioma. Overall study context: Pretreatment consisted of radiotherapy, temozolomide, or both, with most receiving both.

The table came from immunoSEQ multiplex PCR; TCRdb's copy has only in-frame clones and leaves some out. The table records about 24,000 clones, more than 85% of them present only once. Germline lookup yields CDR1 SGHTS and CDR2 YDEGEE. The CDR3 extends over 17 amino acids. Trimming shortened V by 4 bases and J by 6 bases, and 26 bases separated the two germline ends. Study-level results: Among patients, around 93% showed immune responses induced by the vaccine.

As to time point: baseline, week 1 (first vaccination visit). The treatment: pre-vaccination baseline after standard-of-care therapy. As regards this clone: Antigen unknown.

The TCR comes from a man between 25 and 39 years old with glioma. The starting material was PBMCs, obtained from a glioma patient treated with radiotherapy, temozolomide or both. The rearrangement joins TRBV5-8 to TRBJ2-7; D tentatively fits TRBD1 or TRBD2 (5 bases each). The CDR3 sequence: CASSASMGPNLRSEQYF. The CDR3 DNA reads TGTGCCAGCAGCGCCTCGATGGGACCCAATCTTCGGAGCGAGCAGTACTTC. The whole variable domain, remainder taken from reference TRBV5-8 and TRBJ2-7, is EAGVTQSPTHLIKTRGQQATLRCSPISGHTSVYWYQQALGLGLQFLLWYDEGEERNRGNFPPRFSGRQFPNYSSELNVNALELEDSALYLCASSASMGPNLRSEQYFGPGTRLTVT.